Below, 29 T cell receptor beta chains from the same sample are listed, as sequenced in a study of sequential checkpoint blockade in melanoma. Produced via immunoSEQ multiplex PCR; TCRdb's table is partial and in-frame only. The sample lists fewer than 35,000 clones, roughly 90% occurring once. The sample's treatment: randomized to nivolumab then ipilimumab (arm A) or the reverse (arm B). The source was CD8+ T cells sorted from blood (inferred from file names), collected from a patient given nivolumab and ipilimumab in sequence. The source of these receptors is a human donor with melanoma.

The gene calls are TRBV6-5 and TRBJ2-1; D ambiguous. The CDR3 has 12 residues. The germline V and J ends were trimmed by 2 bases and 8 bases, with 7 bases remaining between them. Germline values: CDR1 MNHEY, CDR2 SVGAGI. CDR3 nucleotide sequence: TGTGCCAGCAGTTACGGAGTTTATGAGCAGTTCTTC. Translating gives CASSYGVYEQFF.

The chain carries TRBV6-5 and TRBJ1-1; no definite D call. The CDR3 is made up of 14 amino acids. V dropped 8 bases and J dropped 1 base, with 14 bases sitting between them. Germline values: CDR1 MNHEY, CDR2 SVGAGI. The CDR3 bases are TGTGCCAGCCAGTTACGAGAGGAGAACACTGAAGCTTTCTTT. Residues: CASQLREENTEAFF.

As DNA, the CDR3 is TGTGCCAGCAGCTTAGTGGGGGGACGCAAGGATACGCAGTATTTT. Translation: CASSLVGGRKDTQYF. The chain joins TRBV13 to TRBJ2-3; TRBD2 is a possible D gene (6 bases). The length of the CDR3 is 15 residues. V was shortened by 1 base and J by 6 bases, with 14 bases between the two germline ends. The germline V gene encodes CDR1 PRHDT and CDR2 FYEKMQ (reference sequence).

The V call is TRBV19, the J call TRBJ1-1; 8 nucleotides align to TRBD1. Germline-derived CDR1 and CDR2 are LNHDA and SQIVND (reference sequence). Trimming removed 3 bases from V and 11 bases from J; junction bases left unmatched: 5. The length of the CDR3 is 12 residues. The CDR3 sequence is CASSIQTGDAFF. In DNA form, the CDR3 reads TGTGCCAGTAGTATTCAGACAGGGGACGCTTTCTTT.

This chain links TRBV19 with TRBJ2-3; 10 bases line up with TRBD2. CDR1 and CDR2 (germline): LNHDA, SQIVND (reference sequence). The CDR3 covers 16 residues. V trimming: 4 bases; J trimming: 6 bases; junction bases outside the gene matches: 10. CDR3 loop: CASSTQTSGPWDTQYF. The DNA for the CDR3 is TGTGCCAGTAGTACCCAGACTAGCGGGCCTTGGGATACGCAGTATTTT.

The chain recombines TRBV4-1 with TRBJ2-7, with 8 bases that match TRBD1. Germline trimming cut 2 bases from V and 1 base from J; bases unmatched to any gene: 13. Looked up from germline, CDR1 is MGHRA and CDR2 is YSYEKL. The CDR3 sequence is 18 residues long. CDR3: CASSQTPGPGDRSYEQYF. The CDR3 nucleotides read TGCGCCAGCAGCCAAACACCGGGCCCGGGGGACAGGTCCTACGAGCAGTACTTC.

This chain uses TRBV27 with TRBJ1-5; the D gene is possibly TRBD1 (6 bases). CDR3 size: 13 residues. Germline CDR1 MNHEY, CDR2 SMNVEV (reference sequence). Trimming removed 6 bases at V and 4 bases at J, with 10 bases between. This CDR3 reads CASSTDRNQPQHF. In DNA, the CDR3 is TGTGCCAGCAGCACAGACAGGAATCAGCCCCAGCATTTT.

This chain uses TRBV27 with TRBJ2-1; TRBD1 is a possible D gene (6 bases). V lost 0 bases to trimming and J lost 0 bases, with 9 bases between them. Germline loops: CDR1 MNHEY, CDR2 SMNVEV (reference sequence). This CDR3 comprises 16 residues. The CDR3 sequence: CASSLSWGLSYNEQFF. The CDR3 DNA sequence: TGTGCCAGCAGTTTATCGTGGGGGCTCTCCTACAATGAGCAGTTCTTC.

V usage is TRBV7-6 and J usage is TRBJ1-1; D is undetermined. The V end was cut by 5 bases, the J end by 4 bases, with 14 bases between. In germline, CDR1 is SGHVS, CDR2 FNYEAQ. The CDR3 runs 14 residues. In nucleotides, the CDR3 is TGTGCCAGCAGCCTTTCAGGAGAGGGCACTGAAGCTTTCTTT. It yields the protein CASSLSGEGTEAFF.

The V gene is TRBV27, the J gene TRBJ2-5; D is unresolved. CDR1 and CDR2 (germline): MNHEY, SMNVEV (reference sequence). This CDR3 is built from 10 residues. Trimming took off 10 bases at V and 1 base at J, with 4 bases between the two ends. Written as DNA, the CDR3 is TGTGCCACCGGCCAAGAGACCCAGTACTTC. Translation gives CATGQETQYF.

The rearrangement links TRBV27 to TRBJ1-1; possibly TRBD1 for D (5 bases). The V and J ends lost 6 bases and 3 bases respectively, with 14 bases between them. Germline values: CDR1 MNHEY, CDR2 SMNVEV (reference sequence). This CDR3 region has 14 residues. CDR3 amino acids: CASSLPGGDTEAFF. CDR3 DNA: TGTGCCAGCAGCCTTCCGGGGGGAGACACTGAAGCTTTCTTT.

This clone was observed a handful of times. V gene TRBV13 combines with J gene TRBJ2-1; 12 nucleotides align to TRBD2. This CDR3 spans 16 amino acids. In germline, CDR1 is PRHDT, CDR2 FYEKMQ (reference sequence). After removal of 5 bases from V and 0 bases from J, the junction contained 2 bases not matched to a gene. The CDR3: CASSQTSGGSYNEQFF. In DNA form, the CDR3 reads TGTGCCAGCAGCCAGACTAGCGGGGGCTCCTACAATGAGCAGTTCTTC.

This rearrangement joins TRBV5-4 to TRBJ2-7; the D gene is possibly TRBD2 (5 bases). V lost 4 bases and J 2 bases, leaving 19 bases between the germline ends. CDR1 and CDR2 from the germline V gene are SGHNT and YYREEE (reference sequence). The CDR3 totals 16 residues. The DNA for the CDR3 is TGTGCCAGCAGCCTCCTAACTAGTTACACTACCTACGAGCAGTACTTC. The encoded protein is CASSLLTSYTTYEQYF.

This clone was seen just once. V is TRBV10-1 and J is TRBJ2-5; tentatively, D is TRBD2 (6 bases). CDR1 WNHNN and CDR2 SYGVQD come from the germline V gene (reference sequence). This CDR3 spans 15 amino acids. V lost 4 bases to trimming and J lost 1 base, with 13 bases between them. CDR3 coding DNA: TGCGCCAGCAGTGGGTCCGGGAGAACCCAAGAGACCCAGTACTTC. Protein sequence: CASSGSGRTQETQYF.

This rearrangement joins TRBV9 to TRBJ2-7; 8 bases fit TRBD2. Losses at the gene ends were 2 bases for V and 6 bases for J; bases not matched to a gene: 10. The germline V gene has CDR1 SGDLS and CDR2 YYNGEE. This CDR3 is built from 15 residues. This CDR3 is CASSVSGEVRGEQYF. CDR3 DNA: TGTGCCAGCAGCGTTAGCGGGGAGGTTAGAGGCGAGCAGTACTTC.

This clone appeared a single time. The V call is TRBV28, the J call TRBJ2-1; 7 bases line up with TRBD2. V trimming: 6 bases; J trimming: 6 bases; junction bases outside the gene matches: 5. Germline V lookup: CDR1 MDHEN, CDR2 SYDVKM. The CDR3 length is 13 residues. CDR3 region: CASSLWGGNEQFF. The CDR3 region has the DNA TGTGCCAGCAGCCTGTGGGGGGGCAATGAGCAGTTCTTC.

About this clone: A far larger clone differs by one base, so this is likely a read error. The CDR3 nucleotides are TGTGCCAGCAGTGACTCGGCGGAAGCCAATGAGCATTTCTTC. As protein: CASSDSAEANEHFF. The chain joins TRBV6-4 to TRBJ2-1; D not certain. This CDR3 has 14 residues. In germline, CDR1 is MRHNA, CDR2 SNTAGT.

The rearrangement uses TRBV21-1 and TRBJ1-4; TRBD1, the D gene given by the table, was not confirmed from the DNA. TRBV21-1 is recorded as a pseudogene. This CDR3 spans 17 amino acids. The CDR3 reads CASSTFLQVATNEKLFF. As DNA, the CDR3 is TGTGCCAGCAGCACATTCTTACAGGTAGCAACTAATGAAAAACTGTTTTTT.

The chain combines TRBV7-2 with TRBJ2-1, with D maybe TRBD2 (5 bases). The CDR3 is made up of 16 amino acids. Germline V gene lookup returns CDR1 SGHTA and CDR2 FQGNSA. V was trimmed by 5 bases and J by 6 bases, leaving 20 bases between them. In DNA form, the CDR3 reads TGTGCCAGCAGCGACCTGCGGGCCTCTCTAGGCAATGAGCAGTTCTTC. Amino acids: CASSDLRASLGNEQFF.

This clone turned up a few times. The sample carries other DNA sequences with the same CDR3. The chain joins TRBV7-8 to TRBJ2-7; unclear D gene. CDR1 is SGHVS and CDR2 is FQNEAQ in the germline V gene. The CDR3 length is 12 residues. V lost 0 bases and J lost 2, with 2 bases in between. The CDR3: CASSLAAYEQYF. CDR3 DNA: TGTGCCAGCAGCTTAGCCGCCTACGAGCAGTACTTC.

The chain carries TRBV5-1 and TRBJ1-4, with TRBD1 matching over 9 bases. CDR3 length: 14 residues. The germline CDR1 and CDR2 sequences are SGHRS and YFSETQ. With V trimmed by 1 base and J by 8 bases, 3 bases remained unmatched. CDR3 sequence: CASSLTGGKEKLFF. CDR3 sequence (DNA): TGCGCCAGCAGCTTGACAGGGGGCAAGGAAAAACTGTTTTTT.

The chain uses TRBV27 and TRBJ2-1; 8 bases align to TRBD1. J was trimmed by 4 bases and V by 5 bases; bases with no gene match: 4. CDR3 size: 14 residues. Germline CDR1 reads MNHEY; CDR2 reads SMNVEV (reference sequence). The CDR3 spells CASSPGGAYNEQFF. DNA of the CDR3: TGTGCCAGCAGTCCAGGGGGCGCTTACAATGAGCAGTTCTTC.

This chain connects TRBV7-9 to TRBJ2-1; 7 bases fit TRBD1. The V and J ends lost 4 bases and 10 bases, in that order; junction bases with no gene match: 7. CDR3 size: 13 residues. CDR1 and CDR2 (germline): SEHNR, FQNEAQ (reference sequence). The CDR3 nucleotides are TGTGCCAGCAGCTACGACAGGGCGTGGGAGCAGTTCTTC. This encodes CASSYDRAWEQFF.

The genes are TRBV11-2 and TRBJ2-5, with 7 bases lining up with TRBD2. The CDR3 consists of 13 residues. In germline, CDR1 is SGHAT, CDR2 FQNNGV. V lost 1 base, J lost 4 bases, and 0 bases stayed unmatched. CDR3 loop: CASSLGGGETQYF. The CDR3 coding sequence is TGTGCCAGCAGCTTAGGGGGGGGAGAGACCCAGTACTTC.

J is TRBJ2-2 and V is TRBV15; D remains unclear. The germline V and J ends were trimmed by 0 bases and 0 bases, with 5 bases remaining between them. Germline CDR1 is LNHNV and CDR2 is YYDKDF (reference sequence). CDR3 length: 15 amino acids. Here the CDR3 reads CATSRDRSNTGELFF. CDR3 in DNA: TGTGCCACCAGCAGAGACAGGTCGAACACCGGGGAGCTGTTTTTT.

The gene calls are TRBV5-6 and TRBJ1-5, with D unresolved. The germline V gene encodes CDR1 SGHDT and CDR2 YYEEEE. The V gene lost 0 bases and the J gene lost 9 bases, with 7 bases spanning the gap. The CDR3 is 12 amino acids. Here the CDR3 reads CASSLGGRPQHF. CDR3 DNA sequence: TGTGCCAGCAGCTTGGGAGGAAGGCCCCAGCATTTT.

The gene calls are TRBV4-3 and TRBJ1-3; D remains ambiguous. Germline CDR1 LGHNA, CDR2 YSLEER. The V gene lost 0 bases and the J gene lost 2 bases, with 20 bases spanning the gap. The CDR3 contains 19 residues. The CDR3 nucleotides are TGCGCCAGCAGCCAAGATCTTCCAACTACATGGTCTACTGGAAACACCATATATTTT. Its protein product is CASSQDLPTTWSTGNTIYF.

The CDR3 DNA is TGTGCCAGCAGTGCCTACCACGCAGGAGCGGGGACAACAGATACGCAGTATTTT. Translated: CASSAYHAGAGTTDTQYF. The chain is built from TRBV6-1 and TRBJ2-3, with D possibly TRBD2 on 7 matching bases. The CDR3 is 18 amino acids. Germline values: CDR1 MNHNS, CDR2 SASEGT. Trimming removed 4 bases from V and 3 bases from J, with 23 bases in between.

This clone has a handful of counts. The CDR3 bases are TGCGCCAGCAGCTTGGACAGTTTAGAGTCCTACGAGCAGTACTTC. Translating it yields CASSLDSLESYEQYF. The rearrangement uses TRBV5-1 and TRBJ2-7; D remains unclear. V was trimmed by 0 bases and J by 1 base, leaving 11 bases between them. Germline V gives CDR1 SGHRS, CDR2 YFSETQ. CDR3 length equals 15 residues.